This T cell receptor (beta chain) stems from a study of blood T cells in healthy people across ages. Isolation recovered at least 6.5 million PBMCs from every sample. V was clipped by 10 bases and J by 2 bases; unmatched bases: 6. Germline-derived CDR1 and CDR2 are ENHRY and SYGVKD. The CDR3 has 13 residues. The second PCR ran about 6 to 12 cycles with a sample-barcoded 5' primer and J-beta primers. Using its own MiXCR run on the 5' RACE reads, TCRdb lists one record per CDR3 protein. Of hundreds of thousands of distinct CDR3 sequences listed, roughly 49% were seen once; the top ten hold 30% to 40%. This receptor was identified in a woman aged 55-69 years in good health. The chain combines TRBV10-3 with TRBJ2-3; 7 nucleotides align to TRBD1. Sequenced: blood. Written as DNA, the CDR3 is TGTGCCACGGGACAGACTAACACAGATACGCAGTATTTT. Protein sequence: CATGQTNTDTQYF.